This T cell receptor beta chain was sequenced for a study of T-cell memory formation after mild COVID-19. Study as a whole: Each donor largely had its own TCR clusters.

Amplification by 5'RACE using constant-segment primers produced TCR alpha and TCR beta cDNA libraries that carried sample barcodes and UMIs. TCRdb passed the 5' RACE reads through MiXCR, listing each CDR3 protein once. The table has tens of thousands of distinct CDR3 sequences, around 13% seen once. This clonotype turned up a few times. The target antigen is unknown. Study-level points and caveats: The study found balanced CD4/CD8 in clones contracting day 15 to 85 and a CD4+ lean in later expanders. The finding that pre-infection memory included some responding clones suggested that cross-reactive memory joined.

The receptor was derived from an adult woman who had mild COVID-19 (a few samples of this study predate the infection). Cell type and time point are not known. The sequenced material came from PBMCs or a T cell subset sorted from them (not recorded which).

CDR3 DNA sequence: TGCGCCAGCAGCCCTCGGACAGACTCCTACAATGAGCAGTTCTTC. Translated: CASSPRTDSYNEQFF. V and J are TRBV4-3 and TRBJ2-1; D is perhaps TRBD1 (6 bases). The V gene lost 4 bases and the J gene lost 0 bases, with 10 bases spanning the gap. Germline V gene sequence: CDR1 LGHNA, CDR2 YSLEER. The CDR3 has 15 amino acids.